A selection of T cell receptor beta chains follows, all from one sample in a study of shared clonotypes between healthy human individuals. Assay: immunoSEQ multiplex PCR; the TCRdb copy retains only in-frame clones and omits some. Of 550,000 to 600,000 clones listed, around 78% are singletons. Sequenced input: PBMCs. Receptor source: a woman aged 40 to 55 in good health. Some clones in this sample may be carry-over from other donors' samples. The CDR3 runs from the conserved cysteine through the conserved F or W. The order of the fields is CDR3 protein, CDR3 DNA, J gene, V gene, D gene, clone size. D genes are given only for firm matches. Expanded clones are given a class, and other clones once, few, many or no size at all.

CDR3aa: CASSPSGSVYEQYF
CDR3nt: TGTGCCAGCAGCCCGAGCGGGAGCGTATACGAGCAGTACTTC
j_gene: TRBJ2-7
v_gene: TRBV9
d_gene: TRBD2
abundance: -

CDR3aa: CASSLGDRVKEKLFF
CDR3nt: TGCGCCAGCAGCTTGGGGGACAGGGTAAAAGAAAAACTGTTTTTT
j_gene: TRBJ1-4
v_gene: TRBV5-1
d_gene: TRBD1
abundance: -

CDR3aa: CASSQGQSYEQYF
CDR3nt: TGTGCCAGCAGCCAGGGACAAAGCTACGAGCAGTACTTC
j_gene: TRBJ2-7
v_gene: TRBV2
d_gene: -
abundance: -

CDR3aa: CASSSTSASYEQYF
CDR3nt: TGTGCCAGCAGCTCGACTAGCGCATCCTACGAGCAGTACTTC
j_gene: TRBJ2-7
v_gene: TRBV21-1
d_gene: -
abundance: -

CDR3aa: CASSQTGSETQYF
CDR3nt: TGTGCCAGCAGCCAGACAGGGTCAGAGACCCAGTACTTC
j_gene: TRBJ2-5
v_gene: TRBV5-6
d_gene: TRBD1
abundance: -

CDR3aa: CASSPLAGGDNEQFF
CDR3nt: TGCGCCAGCAGCCCGCTAGCGGGGGGGGACAATGAGCAGTTCTTC
j_gene: TRBJ2-1
v_gene: TRBV5-1
d_gene: TRBD2
abundance: many

CDR3aa: CASSLGGNTEAFF
CDR3nt: TGTGCCAGCAGTTTAGGGGGGAACACTGAAGCTTTCTTT
j_gene: TRBJ1-1
v_gene: TRBV27
d_gene: -
abundance: few

CDR3aa: CSVEGVETQYF
CDR3nt: TGCAGCGTTGAAGGGGTAGAGACCCAGTACTTC
j_gene: TRBJ2-5
v_gene: TRBV29-1
d_gene: -
abundance: once

CDR3aa: CSVEGTRGLYSGYTF
CDR3nt: TGCAGCGTTGAGGGTACCAGGGGCCTTTATTCTGGCTACACCTTC
j_gene: TRBJ1-2
v_gene: TRBV29-1
d_gene: -
abundance: -

CDR3aa: CAISERGTSGSSYNEQFF
CDR3nt: TGTGCCATCAGTGAAAGGGGGACTAGCGGGAGCTCCTACAATGAGCAGTTCTTC
j_gene: TRBJ2-1
v_gene: TRBV10-3
d_gene: TRBD2
abundance: -

CDR3aa: CASSFDRNTEAFF
CDR3nt: TGTGCCAGCAGCTTCGACAGGAACACTGAAGCTTTCTTT
j_gene: TRBJ1-1
v_gene: TRBV5-6
d_gene: -
abundance: once

CDR3aa: CASSAAGESSGANVLTF
CDR3nt: TGTGCCAGCAGTGCCGCGGGCGAAAGCTCTGGGGCCAACGTCCTGACTTTC
j_gene: TRBJ2-6
v_gene: TRBV28
d_gene: -
abundance: -

CDR3aa: CASSLRAISLETQYF
CDR3nt: TGTGCCAGCAGCCTCCGGGCCATATCCCTGGAGACCCAGTACTTC
j_gene: TRBJ2-5
v_gene: TRBV7-9
d_gene: -
abundance: -

CDR3aa: CASSDRGPLLVF
CDR3nt: TGTGCCAGCAGCGACAGGGGGCCCCTACTGGTCTTC
j_gene: TRBJ2-1
v_gene: TRBV7-9
d_gene: TRBD1
abundance: once

CDR3aa: CASRALSSTDTQYF
CDR3nt: TGTGCCAGCAGGGCCCTTTCGAGCACAGATACGCAGTATTTT
j_gene: TRBJ2-3
v_gene: TRBV2
d_gene: -
abundance: -

CDR3aa: CASSSQGRGEETQYF
CDR3nt: TGTGCCAGCAGTTCCCAGGGCAGGGGCGAAGAGACCCAGTACTTC
j_gene: TRBJ2-5
v_gene: TRBV28
d_gene: -
abundance: -

CDR3aa: CASSLGSPGETQYF
CDR3nt: TGCGCCAGCAGCTTGGGGTCCCCGGGAGAGACCCAGTACTTC
j_gene: TRBJ2-5
v_gene: TRBV5-1
d_gene: -
abundance: -

CDR3aa: CASKGLPAVDEQYF
CDR3nt: TGTGCCAGCAAGGGACTCCCGGCCGTCGACGAGCAGTACTTC
j_gene: TRBJ2-7
v_gene: TRBV28
d_gene: -
abundance: -